Listed below are T cell receptor beta chains from one sample, sequenced in a study of blood T cells in healthy people across ages. TCRdb ran MiXCR on the 5' RACE reads and lists one entry per CDR3 protein. The sample holds around 1.5 million distinct CDR3 sequences, 59% seen once. Sequenced material: blood. Receptors were obtained from a man aged 18 to 29 in good health. CDR3s include the opening cysteine and the closing phenylalanine or tryptophan. A D gene is named only where the DNA matches it firmly. For some rows the clone size is stated as once, few or many, or as a class when expanded; others skip it.

TRBJ2-1,TRBV4-1,.,.,TGCGCCAGCAGCCAAGTGGGTTCCCTAGGGCAGTTCTTC,CASSQVGSLGQFF
TRBJ2-5,TRBV6-6,.,once,TGTGCCAGCAGACCTACCGGGACACATCAAGAGACCCAGTACTTC,CASRPTGTHQETQYF
TRBJ2-7,TRBV7-9,TRBD1,.,TGTGCCAGCAGCTTAGCCCCCGGGACAGTCTACGAGCAGTACTTC,CASSLAPGTVYEQYF
TRBJ1-1,TRBV5-1,.,.,TGCGCCAGCAGCTCAGCCTTGACAGCAATGAACACTGAAGCTTTCTTT,CASSSALTAMNTEAFF
TRBJ1-2,TRBV7-2,TRBD1,.,TGTGCCAGCAGCCTGTCTGGACGGCGACAGGGGGTAGATGGCTACACCTTC,CASSLSGRRQGVDGYTF
TRBJ2-3,TRBV27,.,few,TGTGCCAGCAGTTTACGGCTAGCAATATCTAGCACAGATACGCAGTATTTT,CASSLRLAISSTDTQYF
TRBJ2-1,TRBV20-1,TRBD2,.,TGCAGTGCTACTTTTAGCGGGACGTACAATGAGCAGTTCTTC,CSATFSGTYNEQFF
TRBJ1-1,TRBV20-1,.,.,TGCAGCGCCCGGTCGGACACGAACACTGAAGCTTTCTTT,CSARSDTNTEAFF
TRBJ2-5,TRBV5-1,TRBD2,.,TGCGCCAGCAGCTTGGATATAGCGGGAGGGCCCTTGGAACAGTACTTC,CASSLDIAGGPLEQYF
TRBJ2-7,TRBV6-6,.,.,TGTGCCAGCAGTTACCCCATAGGTGACGAGCAGTACTTC,CASSYPIGDEQYF
TRBJ1-1,TRBV29-1,.,.,TGCAGCGTTCAAGGGACCCTGAACACTGAAGCTTTCTTT,CSVQGTLNTEAFF
TRBJ2-1,TRBV20-1,TRBD2,.,TGCAGTGCTAGAGGTGGGACTAGCGGGGGAGTGAGGAATGAGCAGTTCTTC,CSARGGTSGGVRNEQFF
TRBJ2-7,TRBV3-1,TRBD1,.,TGTGCCAGCAGCCAAGTCGTTGACAGGGCGAGCGAGCAGTACTTC,CASSQVVDRASEQYF
TRBJ2-7,TRBV2,TRBD2,once,TGTGCCAGCAACGGCCTAGCGGGGCTCAATGAGCAGTACTTC,CASNGLAGLNEQYF
TRBJ1-5,TRBV4-1,TRBD1,.,TGCGCCAGCAGCCAAGAATTGGGACAGGAGAGTAGCAATCAGCCCCAGCATTTT,CASSQELGQESSNQPQHF
TRBJ2-1,TRBV2,.,.,TGTGCCAGCAGCCGGACCTATGGTTCGCGGGAGCAGTTCTTC,CASSRTYGSREQFF
TRBJ2-4,TRBV3-1,TRBD2,.,TGTGCCAGCAGCCAAGATTTGCGGGAGCGGGTCAAAAACATTCAGTACTTC,CASSQDLRERVKNIQYF
TRBJ2-5,TRBV20-1,TRBD2,few,TGCAGTGCTAGAGATGGGGGGGTAGGGGAGACCCAGTACTTC,CSARDGGVGETQYF
TRBJ2-7,TRBV21-1,.,.,TGTGCCAGCATCACAACAAGAAAAGCTAGCGGGTGTTCCTACGAGCAGTACTTC,CASITTRKASGCSYEQYF
TRBJ1-1,TRBV5-1,.,.,TGCGCCAGCAGCTTTGGCTGGGACCGCCCTGGGAGTGAAGCTTTCTTT,CASSFGWDRPGSEAFF
TRBJ2-7,TRBV4-1,.,.,TGCGCCAGCAGCCAAGATCGGACCAGAACTTACGAGCAGTACTTC,CASSQDRTRTYEQYF
TRBJ1-2,TRBV7-9,.,.,TGTGCCAGCAGCACGCCGGGACGAAGCTATGGCTACACCTTC,CASSTPGRSYGYTF
TRBJ1-2,TRBV5-1,.,.,TGCGCCAGCAGCTTGGCCCAGGATGGGGGCTATGGCTACACCTTC,CASSLAQDGGYGYTF
TRBJ2-7,TRBV6-6,.,once,TGTGCCAGCAGTTACTGGCAGTCTCCCTACGAGCAGTACTTC,CASSYWQSPYEQYF
TRBJ2-3,TRBV6-6,.,few,TGTGCCAGCAGTTTAACGACAGGCCGGGCAGCAGATACGCAGTATTTT,CASSLTTGRAADTQYF
TRBJ2-5,TRBV6-6,.,.,TGTGCCAGCAGTTTGGCCAACCAAGAAGAGACCCAGTACTTC,CASSLANQEETQYF
TRBJ1-4,TRBV28,.,.,TGTGCCAGCAGAGGTGGGGTAGTTGATGAAAAACTGTTTTTT,CASRGGVVDEKLFF
TRBJ2-3,TRBV3-1,TRBD2,.,TGTGCCAGCAGACCAAGACTAGCGGGAGGGCCAGATACGCAGTATTTT,CASRPRLAGGPDTQYF
TRBJ1-5,TRBV6-2/TRBV6-3,.,.,TGTGCCAGCAGTTATCCGGGACATTATAGCAATCAGCCCCAGCATTTT,CASSYPGHYSNQPQHF
TRBJ2-6,TRBV6-5,TRBD1,.,TGTGCCAGCAGTTACACAGGGGGAGTATCTGGGGCCAACGTCCTGACTTTC,CASSYTGGVSGANVLTF
TRBJ2-1,TRBV12-3/TRBV12-4,TRBD1,.,TGTGCCAGCGGGACAGAATCGTCATCCTACAATGAGCAGTTCTTC,CASGTESSSYNEQFF
TRBJ2-5,TRBV9,TRBD2,.,TGTGCCAGCAGCACGTTTAGCGGGGCCCAAGAGACCCAGTACTTC,CASSTFSGAQETQYF
TRBJ2-2,TRBV4-3,TRBD1,.,TGCGCCAGCAGCCAAGAGGACAGGGGCAACACCGGGGAGCTGTTTTTT,CASSQEDRGNTGELFF
TRBJ2-3,TRBV6-2/TRBV6-3,.,.,TGTGCCAGCAGTCACCGACTAGAGCGGTTGCAAGATACGCGGTATTTT,CASSHRLERLQDTRYF
TRBJ2-7,TRBV20-1,TRBD2,.,TGCAGTGCTTCACGGGCTAGCGGGAGATCCGAGCAGTACTTC,CSASRASGRSEQYF
TRBJ2-1,TRBV2,.,few,TGTGCCAGCAGTGAAATGGGTCAGGGGTCCTACAATGAGCAGTTCTTC,CASSEMGQGSYNEQFF
TRBJ2-4,TRBV11-2,.,.,TGTGCCAGCAGCTTAGAGGGAGGTGGGCAGTACTTC,CASSLEGGGQYF
TRBJ2-3,TRBV15,TRBD1,once,TGTGCCACCAGCAGAGACCCAGGGGGCGCAGATACGCAGTATTTT,CATSRDPGGADTQYF
TRBJ2-5,TRBV12-3/TRBV12-4,.,.,TGTGCCAGCAGTTTAAGGGTTGCCGCCGGAGGGGAGACCCAGTACTTC,CASSLRVAAGGETQYF
TRBJ1-2,TRBV3-1,.,many,TGTGCCAGCAGCCAAGAGCAGGGAGACCTTACCGGCTACACCTTC,CASSQEQGDLTGYTF
TRBJ2-1,TRBV7-2,.,.,TGTGCCAGCAGCTTATCAGGGCCGGCTGGCAATGAGCAGTTCTTC,CASSLSGPAGNEQFF
TRBJ2-5,TRBV12-3/TRBV12-4,.,.,TGTGCCAGCAGCCCTGTGAAGGGCCTACCGAGCCCATCCGAAGAAACCCAGTACTTC,CASSPVKGLPSPSEETQYF
TRBJ2-4,TRBV28,TRBD1,.,TGTGCCAGCAGTGCCAGGACAGGGAAAAACATTCAGTACTTC,CASSARTGKNIQYF
TRBJ2-7,TRBV3-1,.,.,TGTGCCAGCAGCCGGGACCGGTGGGACGAGCAGTACTTC,CASSRDRWDEQYF
TRBJ1-1,TRBV6-1,TRBD1,.,TGTGCCAGCAATTCCAACAGGGGAGGGAACACTGAAGCTTTCTTT,CASNSNRGGNTEAFF